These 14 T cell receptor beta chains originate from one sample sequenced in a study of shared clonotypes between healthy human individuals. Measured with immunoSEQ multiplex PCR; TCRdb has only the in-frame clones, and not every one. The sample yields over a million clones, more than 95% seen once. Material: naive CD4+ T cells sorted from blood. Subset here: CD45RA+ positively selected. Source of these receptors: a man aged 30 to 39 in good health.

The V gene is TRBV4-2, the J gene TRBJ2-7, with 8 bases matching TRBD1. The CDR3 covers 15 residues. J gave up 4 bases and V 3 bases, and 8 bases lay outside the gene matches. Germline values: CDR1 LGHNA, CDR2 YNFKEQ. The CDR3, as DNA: TGTGCCAGCAGCCAGGGATGGGGGACAGGTTACGAGCAGTACTTC. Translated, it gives CASSQGWGTGYEQYF.

The CDR3 here is CASSLADRYEETQYF. CDR3 coding DNA: TGTGCCAGCAGCTTAGCCGACAGGTACGAAGAGACCCAGTACTTC. V and J are TRBV7-9 and TRBJ2-5, with D perhaps matching TRBD1 (6 bases). The germline V gene encodes CDR1 SEHNR and CDR2 FQNEAQ (reference sequence). V was trimmed by 0 bases and J by 3 bases, leaving 11 bases between them. The CDR3 consists of 15 residues.

Written as DNA, the CDR3 is TGTGCCAGCTCACCTACCATTGAGAGAATAGCGGGAGGGGACAATGAGCAGTTCTTC. Amino acids: CASSPTIERIAGGDNEQFF. V usage is TRBV18 and J usage is TRBJ2-1; TRBD2 matches 11 bases. CDR1 and CDR2 (germline): KGHSH, LQKENI. J lost 5 bases, V lost 3 bases, and 15 bases had no gene match. This CDR3 has 19 residues.

The CDR3 DNA reads TGTGCCAGCAGCAAGGGACTAGCGGGTAGCTCCTACAATGAGCAGTTCTTC. Its protein product is CASSKGLAGSSYNEQFF. The chain uses TRBV5-4 and TRBJ2-1, with 12 positions matching TRBD2. The germline gives CDR1 SGHNT, CDR2 YYREEE (reference sequence). The CDR3 runs 17 residues. V shed 4 bases and J 0 bases; nucleotides not matched to a gene: 5.

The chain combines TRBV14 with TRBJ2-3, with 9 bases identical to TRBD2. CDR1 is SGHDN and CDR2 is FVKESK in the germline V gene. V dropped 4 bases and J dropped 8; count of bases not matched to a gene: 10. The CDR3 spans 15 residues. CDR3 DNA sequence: TGTGCCAGCAGCCCGTGGGCGAGCGGGAGGTCTACGCAGTATTTT. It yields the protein CASSPWASGRSTQYF.

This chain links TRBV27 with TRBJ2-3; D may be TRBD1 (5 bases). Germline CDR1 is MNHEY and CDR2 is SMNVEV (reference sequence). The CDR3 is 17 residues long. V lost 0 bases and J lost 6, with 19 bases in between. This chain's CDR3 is CASSLSFLSTTVDTQYF. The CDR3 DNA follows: TGTGCCAGCAGTTTATCATTTCTTAGTACGACAGTGGATACGCAGTATTTT.

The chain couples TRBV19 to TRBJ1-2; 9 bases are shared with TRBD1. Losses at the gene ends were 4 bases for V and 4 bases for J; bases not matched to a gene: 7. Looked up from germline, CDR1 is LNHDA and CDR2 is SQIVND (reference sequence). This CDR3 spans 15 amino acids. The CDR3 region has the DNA TGTGCCAGTAGTAGGGGGACAGGGTTCCTCTATGGCTACACCTTC. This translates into CASSRGTGFLYGYTF.

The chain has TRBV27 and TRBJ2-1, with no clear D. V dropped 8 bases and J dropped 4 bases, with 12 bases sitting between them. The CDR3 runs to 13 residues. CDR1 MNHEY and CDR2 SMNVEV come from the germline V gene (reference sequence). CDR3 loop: CASQLKVYNEQFF. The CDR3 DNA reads TGTGCCAGCCAACTAAAAGTTTACAATGAGCAGTTCTTC.

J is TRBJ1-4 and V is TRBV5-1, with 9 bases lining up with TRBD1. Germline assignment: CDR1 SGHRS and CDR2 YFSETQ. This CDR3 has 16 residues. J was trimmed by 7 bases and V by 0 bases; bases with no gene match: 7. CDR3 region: CASSLGTGELGEKLFF. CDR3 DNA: TGCGCCAGCAGCTTGGGGACAGGGGAATTGGGTGAAAAACTGTTTTTT.

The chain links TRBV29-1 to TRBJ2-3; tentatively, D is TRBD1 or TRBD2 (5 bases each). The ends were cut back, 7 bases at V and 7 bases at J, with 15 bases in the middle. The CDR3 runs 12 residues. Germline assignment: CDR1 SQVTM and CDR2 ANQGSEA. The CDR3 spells CSARGQGHTQYF. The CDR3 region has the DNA TGCAGCGCCCGGGGCCAGGGTCATACGCAGTATTTT.

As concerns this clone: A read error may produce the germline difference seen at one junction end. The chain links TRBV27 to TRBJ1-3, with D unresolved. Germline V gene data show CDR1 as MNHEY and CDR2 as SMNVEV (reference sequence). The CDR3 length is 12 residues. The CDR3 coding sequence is TGTGCCACCAGTGTCTCTGGAAACACCATATATTTT. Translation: CATSVSGNTIYF.

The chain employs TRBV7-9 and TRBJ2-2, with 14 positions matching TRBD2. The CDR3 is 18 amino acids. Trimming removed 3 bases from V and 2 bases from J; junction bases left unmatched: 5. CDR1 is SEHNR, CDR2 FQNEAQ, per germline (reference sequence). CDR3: CASSLTSGRDTNTGELFF. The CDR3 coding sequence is TGTGCCAGCAGCTTGACTAGCGGGAGGGATACCAACACCGGGGAGCTGTTTTTT.

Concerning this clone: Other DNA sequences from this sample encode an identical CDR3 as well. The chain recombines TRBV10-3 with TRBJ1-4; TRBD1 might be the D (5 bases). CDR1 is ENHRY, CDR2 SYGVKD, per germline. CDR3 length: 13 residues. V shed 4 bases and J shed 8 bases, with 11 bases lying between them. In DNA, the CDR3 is TGTGCCATCAGTGGGGGGGGTTCGGAAAAACTGTTTTTT. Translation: CAISGGGSEKLFF.

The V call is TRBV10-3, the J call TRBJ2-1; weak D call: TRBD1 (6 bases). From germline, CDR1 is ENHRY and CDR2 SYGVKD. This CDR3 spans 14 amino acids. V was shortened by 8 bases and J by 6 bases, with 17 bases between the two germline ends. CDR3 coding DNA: TGTGCCATCTCGTCATTCGGGACAAGCAATGAGCAGTTCTTC. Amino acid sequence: CAISSFGTSNEQFF.